This TCR beta chain emerged from a study of T cell responses to AZD1222 COVID-19 vaccine. Sequencing was performed with immunoSEQ multiplex PCR; in TCRdb, only in-frame clones are kept and a portion is missing. The sample shows 120,000 or so clones, around 86% of them seen only once. Turning to this clone: The antigen is unknown.

Whole-study results and caveats: Only a handful of individuals given AZD1222 were seropositive at baseline.

Trimming left V 0 bases short and J 1 base short, with 14 bases between. From germline, CDR1 is LNHNV and CDR2 YYDKDF (reference sequence). The CDR3 is made up of 17 amino acids. The specimen was peripheral blood, collected on day 0 of AZD1222 vaccination. The clonotype comes from an adult in good health. The chain carries TRBV15 and TRBJ2-3; tentative D call: TRBD1 (5 bases). The CDR3 coding sequence is TGTGCCACCAGCAGAGATCGTAGGGGATTCGGCACAGATACGCAGTATTTT. It yields the protein CATSRDRRGFGTDTQYF. Based on the CDR3 plus reference TRBV15 and TRBJ2-3, the full variable domain is DAMVIQNPRYQVTQFGKPVTLSCSQTLNHNVMYWYQQKSSQAPKLLFHYYDKDFNNEADTPDNFQSRRPNTSFCFLDIRSPGLGDTAMYLCATSRDRRGFGTDTQYFGPGTRLTVL.